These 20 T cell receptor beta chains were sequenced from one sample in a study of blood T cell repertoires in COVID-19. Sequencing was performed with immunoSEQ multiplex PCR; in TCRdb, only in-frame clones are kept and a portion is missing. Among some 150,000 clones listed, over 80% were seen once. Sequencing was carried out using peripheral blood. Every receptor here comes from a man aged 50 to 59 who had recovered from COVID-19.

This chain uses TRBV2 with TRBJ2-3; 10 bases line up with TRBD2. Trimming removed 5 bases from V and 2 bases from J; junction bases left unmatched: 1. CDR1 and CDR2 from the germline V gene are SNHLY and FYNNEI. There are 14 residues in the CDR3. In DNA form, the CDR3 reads TGTGCCAGCAGTCTAGCGGGGGTCACAGATACGCAGTATTTT. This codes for CASSLAGVTDTQYF.

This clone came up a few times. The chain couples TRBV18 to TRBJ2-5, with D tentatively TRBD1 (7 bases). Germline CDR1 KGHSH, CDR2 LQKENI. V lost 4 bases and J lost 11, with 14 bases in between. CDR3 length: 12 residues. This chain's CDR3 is CASSRQGGPQYF. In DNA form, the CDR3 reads TGTGCCAGCTCACGGCAGGGGGGACCTCAGTACTTC.

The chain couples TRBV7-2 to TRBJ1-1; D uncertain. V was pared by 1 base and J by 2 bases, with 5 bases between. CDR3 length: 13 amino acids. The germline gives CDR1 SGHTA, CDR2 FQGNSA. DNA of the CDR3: TGTGCCAGCAGCTTAGATCCAAACACTGAAGCTTTCTTT. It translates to CASSLDPNTEAFF. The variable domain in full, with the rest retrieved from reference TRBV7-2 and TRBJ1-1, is GAGVSQSPSNKVTEKGKDVELRCDPISGHTALYWYRQSLGQGLEFLIYFQGNSAPDKSGLPSDRFSAERTGGSVSTLTIQRTQQEDSAVYLCASSLDPNTEAFFGQGTRLTVV.

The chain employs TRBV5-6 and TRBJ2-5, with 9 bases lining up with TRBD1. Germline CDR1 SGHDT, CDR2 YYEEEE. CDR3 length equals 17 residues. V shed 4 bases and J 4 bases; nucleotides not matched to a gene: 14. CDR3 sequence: CASSPLDRGDLGETQYF. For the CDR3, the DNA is TGTGCCAGCAGCCCGCTGGACAGGGGCGATCTAGGAGAGACCCAGTACTTC. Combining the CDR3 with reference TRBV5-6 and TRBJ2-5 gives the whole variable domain DAGVTQSPTHLIKTRGQQVTLRCSPKSGHDTVSWYQQALGQGPQFIFQYYEEEERQRGNFPDRFSGHQFPNYSSELNVNALLLGDSALYLCASSPLDRGDLGETQYFGPGTRLLVL.

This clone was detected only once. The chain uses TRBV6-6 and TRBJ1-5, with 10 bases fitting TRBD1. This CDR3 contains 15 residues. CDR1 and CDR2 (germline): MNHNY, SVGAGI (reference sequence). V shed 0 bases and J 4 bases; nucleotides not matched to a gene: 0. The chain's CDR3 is CASSYSGQGNQPQHF. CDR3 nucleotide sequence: TGTGCCAGCAGTTACTCGGGACAGGGGAATCAGCCCCAGCATTTT.

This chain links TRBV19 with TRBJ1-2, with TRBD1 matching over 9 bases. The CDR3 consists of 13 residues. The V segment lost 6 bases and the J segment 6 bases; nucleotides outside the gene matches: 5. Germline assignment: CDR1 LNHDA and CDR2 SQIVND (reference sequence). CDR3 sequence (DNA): TGTGCCAGTAGCCTAACAGGGGGCAATGGCTACACCTTC. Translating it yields CASSLTGGNGYTF. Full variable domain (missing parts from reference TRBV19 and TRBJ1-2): DGGITQSPKYLFRKEGQNVTLSCEQNLNHDAMYWYRQDPGQGLRLIYYSQIVNDFQKGDIAEGYSVSREKKESFPLTVTSAQKNPTAFYLCASSLTGGNGYTFGSGTRLTVV.

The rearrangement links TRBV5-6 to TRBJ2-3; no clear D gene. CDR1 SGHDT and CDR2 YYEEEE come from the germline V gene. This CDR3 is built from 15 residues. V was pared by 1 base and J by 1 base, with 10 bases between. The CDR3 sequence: CASSLLGSRTDTQYF. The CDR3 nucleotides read TGTGCCAGCAGCTTGCTAGGTTCCCGCACAGATACGCAGTATTTT.

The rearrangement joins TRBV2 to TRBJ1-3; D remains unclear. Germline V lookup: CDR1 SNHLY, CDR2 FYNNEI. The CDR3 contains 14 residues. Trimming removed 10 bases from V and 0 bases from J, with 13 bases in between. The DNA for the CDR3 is TGTGCCACCGGGAAGCGGTCCTCTGGAAACACCATATATTTT. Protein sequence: CATGKRSSGNTIYF. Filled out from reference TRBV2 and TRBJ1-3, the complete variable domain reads EPEVTQTPSHQVTQMGQEVILRCVPISNHLYFYWYRQILGQKVEFLVSFYNNEISEKSEIFDDQFSVERPDGSNFTLKIRSTKLEDSAMYFCATGKRSSGNTIYFGEGSWLTVV.

DNA for the CDR3: TGTGCCAGCGGGAGGACAGGGGCGACCTACGAGCAGTACTTC. It yields the protein CASGRTGATYEQYF. V usage is TRBV6-5 and J usage is TRBJ2-7; TRBD1 matches at 9 bases. V gave up 8 bases and J gave up 2 bases; unmatched junction bases: 7. The CDR3 totals 14 residues. Germline values: CDR1 MNHEY, CDR2 SVGAGI.

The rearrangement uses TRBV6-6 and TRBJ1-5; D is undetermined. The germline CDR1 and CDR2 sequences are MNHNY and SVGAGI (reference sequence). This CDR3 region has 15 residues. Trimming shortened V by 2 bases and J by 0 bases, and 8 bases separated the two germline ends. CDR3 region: CASSYRLYSNQPQHF. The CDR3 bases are TGTGCCAGCAGTTACCGACTTTATAGCAATCAGCCCCAGCATTTT.

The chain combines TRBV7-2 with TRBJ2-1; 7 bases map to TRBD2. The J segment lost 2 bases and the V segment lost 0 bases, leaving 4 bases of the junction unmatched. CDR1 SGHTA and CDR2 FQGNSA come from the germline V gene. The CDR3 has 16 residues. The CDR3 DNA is TGTGCCAGCAGCTTAGCCCCTAGCGGAGCCTACAATGAGCAGTTCTTC. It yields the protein CASSLAPSGAYNEQFF.

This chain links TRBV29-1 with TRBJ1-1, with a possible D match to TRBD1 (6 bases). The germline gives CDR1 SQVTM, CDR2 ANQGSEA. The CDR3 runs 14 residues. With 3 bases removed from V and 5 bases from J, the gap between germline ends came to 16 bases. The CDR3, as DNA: TGCAGCGTTGATCCCGACAGGATGGGGACTGAAGCTTTCTTT. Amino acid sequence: CSVDPDRMGTEAFF. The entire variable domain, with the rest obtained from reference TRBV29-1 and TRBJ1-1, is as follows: SAVISQKPSRDICQRGTSLTIQCQVDSQVTMMFWYRQQPGQSLTLIATANQGSEATYESGFVIDKFPISRPNLTFSTLTVSNMSPEDSSIYLCSVDPDRMGTEAFFGQGTRLTVV.

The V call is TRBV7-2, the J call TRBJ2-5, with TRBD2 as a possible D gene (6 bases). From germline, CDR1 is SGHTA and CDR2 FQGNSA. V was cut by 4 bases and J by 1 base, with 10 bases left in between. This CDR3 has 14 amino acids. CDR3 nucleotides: TGTGCCAGCAGCTCCAGACTAGTCCAAGAGACCCAGTACTTC. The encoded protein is CASSSRLVQETQYF. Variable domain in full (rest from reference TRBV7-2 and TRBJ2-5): GAGVSQSPSNKVTEKGKDVELRCDPISGHTALYWYRQSLGQGLEFLIYFQGNSAPDKSGLPSDRFSAERTGGSVSTLTIQRTQQEDSAVYLCASSSRLVQETQYFGPGTRLLVL.

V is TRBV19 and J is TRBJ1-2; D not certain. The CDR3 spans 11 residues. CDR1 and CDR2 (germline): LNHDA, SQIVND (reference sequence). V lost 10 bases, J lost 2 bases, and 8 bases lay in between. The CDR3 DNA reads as TGTGCCACCTATTTAAACTATGGCTACACCTTC. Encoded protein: CATYLNYGYTF.

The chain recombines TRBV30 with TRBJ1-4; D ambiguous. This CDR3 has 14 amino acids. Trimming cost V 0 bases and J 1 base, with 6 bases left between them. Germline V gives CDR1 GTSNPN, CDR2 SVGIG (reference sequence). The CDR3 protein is CAWSVSLTNEKLFF. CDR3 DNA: TGTGCCTGGAGTGTGTCGTTAACTAATGAAAAACTGTTTTTT.

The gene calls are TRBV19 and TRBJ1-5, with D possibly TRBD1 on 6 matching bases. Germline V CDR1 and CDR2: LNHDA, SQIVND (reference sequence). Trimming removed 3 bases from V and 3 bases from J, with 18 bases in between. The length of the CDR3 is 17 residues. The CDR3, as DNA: TGTGCCAGTAGTATTGGGGTGAGGGGGGGGAACAATCAGCCCCAGCATTTT. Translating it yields CASSIGVRGGNNQPQHF.

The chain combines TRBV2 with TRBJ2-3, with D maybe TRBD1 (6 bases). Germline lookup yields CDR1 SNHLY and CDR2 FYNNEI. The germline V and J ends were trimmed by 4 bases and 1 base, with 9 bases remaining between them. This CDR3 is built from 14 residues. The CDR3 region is CASSVYRGTDTQYF. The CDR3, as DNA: TGTGCCAGCAGTGTATACAGGGGCACAGATACGCAGTATTTT.

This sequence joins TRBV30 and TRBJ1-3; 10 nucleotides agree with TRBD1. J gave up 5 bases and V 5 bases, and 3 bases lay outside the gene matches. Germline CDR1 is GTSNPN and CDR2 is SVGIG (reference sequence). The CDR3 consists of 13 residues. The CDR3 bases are TGTGCCTGGGCGGGACAGGGGCGAAACACCATATATTTT. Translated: CAWAGQGRNTIYF.

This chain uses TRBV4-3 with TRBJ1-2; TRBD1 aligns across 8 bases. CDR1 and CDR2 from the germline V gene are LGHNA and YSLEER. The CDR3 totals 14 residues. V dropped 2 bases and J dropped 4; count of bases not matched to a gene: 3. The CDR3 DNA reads TGCGCCAGCAGCCAATTAGGGACAGGCTATGGCTACACCTTC. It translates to CASSQLGTGYGYTF.

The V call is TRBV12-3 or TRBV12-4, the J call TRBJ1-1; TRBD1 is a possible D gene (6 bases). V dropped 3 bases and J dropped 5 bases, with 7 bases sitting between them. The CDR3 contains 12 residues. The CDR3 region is CASSFQGTEAFF. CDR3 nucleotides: TGTGCCAGCAGTTTTCAGGGGACTGAAGCTTTCTTT.